This TCR beta chain was identified in a study of T cell repertoires in cytomegalovirus infection. Overall study: Indications came from public TCR beta signatures; they pointed to CMV infection and to a matching HLA type. General study results and limits: Of the TCR beta families, the public ones yielded a cumulative frequency that identified carriers of CMV plus the relevant HLA. What dominated the ex vivo response were HLA-C-restricted CMV-specific TCR beta clonotypes.

This clonotype was counted ten times or more. What it recognizes is unknown. TCRdb reprocessed the reads via MiXCR and lists one record per CDR3 protein. There are around 440,000 distinct CDR3 sequences in the sample; 11% occur only once, and about a tenth lies in the top ten. The germline CDR1 and CDR2 sequences are SGHTA and FQGNSA. V was shortened by 1 base and J by 0 bases, with 4 bases between the two germline ends. The CDR3 covers 14 residues. Sequencing was done on a sample of PBMCs. This chain joins TRBV7-2 and TRBJ1-3; D gene uncertain. This clonotype was sampled from a human donor in good health (CMV status not recorded). Some clones in this sample may be carry-over from other donors' samples. The chain's CDR3 is CASSLGYSGNTIYF. The CDR3 DNA reads TGTGCCAGCAGCTTAGGATACTCTGGAAACACCATATATTTT.